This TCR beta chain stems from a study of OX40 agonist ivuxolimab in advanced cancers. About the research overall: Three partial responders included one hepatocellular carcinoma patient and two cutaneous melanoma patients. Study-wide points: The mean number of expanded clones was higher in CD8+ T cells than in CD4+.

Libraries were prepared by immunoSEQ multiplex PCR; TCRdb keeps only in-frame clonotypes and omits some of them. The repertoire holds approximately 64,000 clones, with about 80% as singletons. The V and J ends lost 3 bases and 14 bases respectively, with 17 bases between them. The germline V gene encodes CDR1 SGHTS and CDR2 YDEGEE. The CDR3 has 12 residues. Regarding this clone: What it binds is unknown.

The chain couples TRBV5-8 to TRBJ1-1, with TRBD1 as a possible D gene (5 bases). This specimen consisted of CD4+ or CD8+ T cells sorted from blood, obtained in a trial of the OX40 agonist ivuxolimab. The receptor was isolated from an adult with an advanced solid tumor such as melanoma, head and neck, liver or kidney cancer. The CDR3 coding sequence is TGTGCCAGCAGCTCCCTTGGAGGGGCTATGTTCTTT. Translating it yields CASSSLGGAMFF.